This TCR beta chain was captured in a study of glioma-infiltrating T cells after dendritic cell vaccination. Study results and limitations: Higher TCR clonality did not directly relate to longer survival. Patients with more pretreatment TILs had longer time to progression and survival.

With respect to this clone: Its specificity is not known.

This CDR3 comprises 14 residues. Germline CDR1 and CDR2: SGHNT and YYREEE (reference sequence). V was pared by 1 base and J by 4 bases, with 4 bases of the junction left unmatched. TCRB CDR3 was amplified from 2 ug genomic DNA or less. Primers: 60 V beta forward and 13 J beta reverse. The data were produced by immunoSEQ multiplex PCR, yet TCRdb's version contains in-frame clones alone and is incomplete. The sample consists of roughly 83,000 clones, about nine tenths of them appearing once. The V and J genes are TRBV5-4 and TRBJ1-2, with TRBD1 matching over 7 bases. The source material was blood, sampled before dendritic cell vaccination. The clonotype originates from a human donor with glioblastoma. CDR3 protein: CASSLPDRAYGYTF. CDR3 coding DNA: TGTGCCAGCAGCTTGCCCGACAGGGCCTATGGCTACACCTTC.